These T cell receptor beta chains were read from a single sample in a study of control samples from healthy donors and cancer patients. The assay was immunoSEQ multiplex PCR, and TCRdb's table has in-frame clones only and misses some. Of about 49,000 clones in the sample, about 86% were seen once. The sequenced material came from PBMCs. The receptors come from a woman aged 45-59 years with lung cancer. The CDR3 runs from the conserved cysteine through the conserved F or W. D genes are given only for firm matches. The size field is filled for only some rows; it gives once, few, many or a size class.

TRBJ2-1 | - | - | TRBV4-2 | CASSRRSGLASLYNEQFF | TGTGCCAGCAGCCGACGAAGCGGGCTAGCGAGCCTCTACAATGAGCAGTTCTTC
TRBJ1-6 | - | - | TRBV27 | CASSFGVLNSPLHF | TGTGCCAGCAGTTTCGGGGTCCTTAATTCACCCCTCCACTTT
TRBJ2-2 | - | TRBD2 | TRBV6-5 | CASSYSGGYTGELFF | TGTGCCAGCAGTTACTCGGGGGGGTACACCGGGGAGCTGTTTTTT
TRBJ2-7 | - | - | TRBV29-1 | CSVVDPRSYEQYF | TGCAGCGTTGTGGACCCCAGGTCCTACGAGCAGTACTTC
TRBJ2-5 | - | TRBD2 | TRBV3-1/TRBV3-2 | CASSQGALGLVSETQYF | TGTGCCAGCAGCCAAGGGGCGTTAGGACTAGTGTCTGAGACCCAGTACTTC
TRBJ1-6 | - | - | TRBV7-9 | CASSQKDFDSPLHF | TGTGCCAGCAGCCAAAAGGACTTTGATTCACCCCTCCACTTT
TRBJ1-1 | - | - | TRBV5-1 | CASSFQETVSVTEAFF | TGCGCCAGCAGCTTCCAGGAGACAGTTTCAGTCACTGAAGCTTTCTTT
TRBJ2-3 | - | - | TRBV5-1 | CASSLTSSTDTQYF | TGCGCCAGCAGCTTGACATCTAGCACAGATACGCAGTATTTT
TRBJ2-1 | - | TRBD2 | TRBV20-1 | CSASWRRTSRYNEQFF | TGCAGTGCTAGTTGGCGCCGGACTAGCAGATACAATGAGCAGTTCTTC
TRBJ2-5 | - | TRBD1 | TRBV5-4 | CASSQHPTGIGETQYF | TGTGCCAGCAGCCAGCACCCGACAGGGATCGGAGAGACCCAGTACTTC
TRBJ1-1 | - | - | TRBV5-1 | CASSLDGFGTEAFF | TGCGCCAGCAGCTTGGACGGGTTTGGCACTGAAGCTTTCTTT
TRBJ2-7 | - | - | TRBV5-1 | CASSFRDNSYEQYF | TGCGCCAGCAGCTTTAGGGACAACTCCTACGAGCAGTACTTC
TRBJ1-1 | - | TRBD1 | TRBV2 | CASRDRGAGTEAFF | TGTGCCAGCAGGGACAGGGGCGCGGGGACTGAAGCTTTCTTT
TRBJ1-4 | - | - | TRBV11-3 | CASSSPPGGASDEKLFF | TGTGCCAGCAGCTCCCCCCCGGGGGGCGCTTCTGACGAAAAACTGTTTTTT
TRBJ2-1 | - | - | TRBV29-1 | CSVERDRDNEQFF | TGCAGCGTTGAACGCGACAGAGACAATGAGCAGTTCTTC
TRBJ1-1 | few | - | TRBV6-6 | CASSHNLIQGGGMNTEAFF | TGTGCCAGCAGTCATAATTTGATACAGGGTGGAGGAATGAACACTGAAGCTTTCTTT
TRBJ2-7 | few | - | TRBV10-1 | CASSIYEQYF | TGCGCCAGCTCGATCTACGAGCAGTACTTC
TRBJ2-1 | - | TRBD1 | TRBV12-5 | CASGSFGTAEQFF | TGTGCTAGTGGTTCGTTCGGGACAGCTGAGCAGTTCTTC
TRBJ1-4 | - | - | TRBV5-1 | CASSLDGEKLFF | TGCGCCAGCAGCTTGGACGGTGAAAAACTGTTTTTT
TRBJ2-2 | - | - | TRBV19 | CASRQGTNTGELFF | TGTGCCAGTAGGCAGGGAACGAACACCGGGGAGCTGTTTTTT
TRBJ1-1 | - | TRBD1 | TRBV5-6 | CASSSRWRDSENSEAFF | TGTGCCAGCAGCTCCCGGTGGCGGGACAGTGAGAACTCTGAAGCTTTCTTT
TRBJ2-1 | - | TRBD2 | TRBV10-1 | CASSRLAGAYNEQFF | TGCGCCAGCAGTAGACTAGCGGGGGCTTACAATGAGCAGTTCTTC
TRBJ2-6 | - | - | TRBV11-3 | CASSADGSSGANVLTF | TGTGCCAGCAGCGCGGACGGGAGCTCTGGGGCCAACGTCCTGACTTTC
TRBJ1-6 | once | - | TRBV4-3 | CASSQDLGRSTTPLHF | TGCGCCAGCAGCCAAGATTTGGGTCGCTCCACTACGCCCCTCCACTTT
TRBJ1-2 | - | - | TRBV19 | CATTWGAGNYGYTF | TGTGCCACTACCTGGGGCGCAGGAAACTATGGCTACACCTTC
TRBJ2-7 | - | - | TRBV2 | CASRDQSYEQYF | TGTGCCAGCAGAGATCAAAGCTACGAGCAGTACTTC
TRBJ1-5 | - | - | TRBV6-2/TRBV6-3 | CASSPLGHGGDQPQHF | TGTGCCAGCAGCCCTCTCGGGCACGGTGGGGATCAGCCCCAGCATTTT
TRBJ1-2 | - | - | TRBV9 | CASSVDRDAHRGYTF | TGTGCCAGCAGCGTGGACCGGGACGCTCATCGTGGCTACACCTTC
TRBJ1-1 | - | - | TRBV3-1/TRBV3-2 | CASSRSSETEAFF | TGTGCCAGCAGCCGGTCATCGGAGACTGAAGCTTTCTTT
TRBJ1-5 | - | - | TRBV6-5 | CASSSGYNQPQHF | TGTGCCAGCAGTTCAGGGTACAATCAGCCCCAGCATTTT
TRBJ2-7 | - | TRBD1 | TRBV18 | CASSPRRGDRGVPFSYEQYF | TGTGCCAGCTCACCACGGCGAGGGGACAGGGGTGTCCCTTTCTCCTACGAGCAGTACTTC
TRBJ2-7 | - | TRBD1 | TRBV6-2/TRBV6-3 | CASSTPGQGVSYEQYF | TGTGCCAGCAGTACTCCGGGACAGGGAGTCTCATACGAGCAGTACTTC
TRBJ1-2 | once | - | TRBV28 | CASRTLPSDYGYTF | TGTGCCAGCAGAACCCTCCCCTCCGACTATGGCTACACCTTC
TRBJ1-2 | few | - | TRBV6-2/TRBV6-3 | CASSTISGDGYTF | TGTGCCAGCAGTACCATTAGTGGAGATGGCTACACCTTC
TRBJ2-7 | few | - | TRBV7-8 | CASSFARDGASYEQYF | TGTGCCAGCAGCTTCGCGAGGGACGGAGCAAGCTACGAGCAGTACTTC
TRBJ2-1 | - | - | TRBV7-2 | CASSLAGLGYNEQFF | TGTGCCAGCAGCTTAGCAGGGTTGGGCTACAATGAGCAGTTCTTC
TRBJ2-2 | - | TRBD1 | TRBV5-6 | CASSLRDRRLLLFF | TGTGCCAGCAGCTTGCGGGACAGGCGGTTGCTCCTGTTTTTT
TRBJ1-1 | once | - | TRBV14 | CASSLAPPGNTEAFF | TGTGCCAGCAGCCTCGCCCCCCCCGGTAACACTGAAGCTTTCTTT
TRBJ1-6 | few | - | TRBV7-9 | CASSLSGADPLHF | TGTGCCAGCAGCTTATCGGGGGCCGACCCCCTCCACTTT
TRBJ2-5 | - | - | TRBV6-1 | CASSESLGETQYF | TGTGCCAGCAGTGAATCCCTGGGGGAGACCCAGTACTTC
TRBJ1-1 | - | TRBD1 | TRBV11-2 | CATQGQGRMNTEAFF | TGTGCCACCCAAGGACAGGGTCGGATGAACACTGAAGCTTTCTTT
TRBJ1-5 | - | - | TRBV6-5 | CASRSTFNQPQHF | TGTGCCAGCAGGAGCACCTTTAATCAGCCCCAGCATTTT
TRBJ1-2 | - | TRBD1 | TRBV2 | CASSPGGGYTF | TGTGCCAGCAGTCCAGGGGGTGGCTACACCTTC
TRBJ1-1 | once | - | TRBV18 | CASSPEGGGLNAFF | TGTGCCAGCTCACCAGAGGGAGGGGGACTGAACGCTTTCTTT
TRBJ1-1 | - | - | TRBV27 | CASSLSSMNTEAFF | TGTGCCAGCAGTTTATCGAGTATGAACACTGAAGCTTTCTTT
TRBJ2-1 | - | TRBD2 | TRBV7-8 | CASSILAGHDNEQFF | TGTGCCAGCAGCATACTAGCGGGGCACGACAATGAGCAGTTCTTC